This T cell receptor (beta chain) was retrieved from a study of blood T cells in healthy people across ages (dated by TCRdb to the mid-2010s). With respect to the entire study: In model experiments, template switching captured roughly one uniquely barcoded TCR beta cDNA molecule for every two T cells. Using deep sequencing normalized with unique cDNA molecular identifiers, the study measured how TCR beta repertoire diversity changes with age. The donors were divided into four age groups: young (average roughly 17 years), middle-aged (about 39), aged (approximately 62) and long-lived (roughly 82). To avoid experimental bias, donors of different ages were spread randomly across the sequencing lanes. For two donors (one aged 18 to 30 and one aged 80 or older), the study analyzed two additional independent replicas of 1 million unique cDNA reads from the same blood draw.

Reading the germline V gene gives CDR1 MDHEN and CDR2 SYDVKM. V lost 2 bases and J lost 3 bases, and the count of bases not matched to a germline gene is 5. The CDR3 starts with the cysteine, ends with the phenylalanine, and has 15 residues. Only CDR3 DNA remains: 45 bases, in frame from the first base. Systemically healthy Caucasian individuals from Russia, roughly 40 in total and aged about 6 to 95 years, were included as donors. Roughly 9.5 milliliters of peripheral blood were drawn from each donor into EDTA-treated Vacutainer tubes. PBMCs were isolated by Ficoll-Paque density-gradient centrifugation, with at least 6.5 million obtained per sample. Total RNA, at least 6 micrograms per sample, was extracted from PBMCs with Trizol reagent. For every donor, an aliquot of PBMCs went through flow cytometry to measure the percentages of naive CD45RAhigh/CD27high T cells. The method behind the library was 5' RACE. The sample was run on an Illumina HiSeq 2500. A second PCR of roughly 7 to 12 cycles was run with a J-beta primer mix and a sample-barcoded 5' primer. Each TCR beta cDNA molecule received a unique molecular identifier from a template-switch 5' adaptor carrying 12 random nucleotides. Each sample yielded at least 3 million CDR3-containing paired-end reads. First-strand cDNA was synthesized from all RNA with the Mint cDNA synthesis kit, primed by a TRBC-specific oligonucleotide. Following uracil-DNA glycosylase treatment, a first 18-cycle PCR with universal primers M1SS and BC2_uni_R was performed on all cDNA. In the paper's pipeline: For normalization, 1 million high-quality reads were randomly selected from each sample, with every read carrying a distinct molecular identifier. Instead of being binned into consensus sequences, reads with shared molecular identifiers were discarded. MiTCR, run with a Q25 quality threshold and the strictest error-elimination algorithm, handled CDR3 identification, clonotype clustering and error correction. Lower-bound total TCR beta diversity was estimated with a nonparametric unseen species model using Euler transformation. The public reads were run again by TCRdb, first through fastp at Q25 and then through MiXCR, and only productive beta chains were kept. Each CDR3 protein appears once, grouped with its most common genes and DNA. TCRdb, rather than the study authors, made the V and J calls. Across this sample there are over 500,000 distinct CDR3 sequences, with approximately 52% seen only once. The leading ten clones occupy approximately 15% of the sample.

At least ten counts were recorded for this clonotype. The antigen it binds to is not known. No base qualities exist here, and no much larger clone lies one base off it. Overall results and qualifications from the work: Estimates of total diversity from one million sequenced T cells were regarded as lower bounds and underestimates. Bulk unsorted PBMC profiling prevented conclusive comparison of naive and antigen-experienced compartments. The CMV infection status of donors was not known, potentially confounding age-related changes in expanded clonotypes. Compared with the aged group, the long-lived group had more naive CD4+ T cells, fewer expanded clones and increased TCR diversity, a pattern suggesting age selection. The percentage of naive T cells measured by flow cytometry correlated strongly with observed TCR beta diversity. Observed TCR beta diversity per million T cells fell roughly linearly with age, and a significant reduction was already apparent by age roughly 40.

Specimen: blood. Here the chain combines TRBV28 and TRBJ2-7, and 9 junction bases match TRBD2. This TCR was sampled from a woman older than 75 in good health. The CDR3: CASSLGSGSNYEQYF. The DNA sequence reads TGTGCCAGCAGTTTAGGTAGCGGGAGCAACTACGAGCAGTACTTC.